This T cell receptor beta chain appears in the sequencing data of a study of T cells in Graves' hyperthyroidism and ophthalmopathy. Whole-study results and caveats: Ophthalmopathy onset followed model prediction by a median about 6.5 months.

This clonotype was recorded at least ten times. The antigen is not known. RNA transcripts served as the template for amplifying TCR beta CDR3 regions. With the HTBI primer set, the TCR CDR3 went through a first round of RT-PCR. TCRdb independently ran MiXCR on the multiplex PCR reads; one entry per CDR3 protein. The table shows roughly 380,000 distinct CDR3 sequences, with approximately 13% occurring only once. The CDR3 covers 16 residues. The ends were cut back, 6 bases at V and 0 bases at J, with 16 bases in the middle. The V gene's germline CDR1 is KGHSH and CDR2 LQKENI. The specimen sequenced was blood. This clonotype was obtained from a man younger than 45 with Graves' hyperthyroidism that later progressed to Graves' ophthalmopathy. V and J are TRBV18 and TRBJ2-3, with D possibly matching TRBD2 (7 bases). CDR3 amino acids: CASSRGALLSTDTQYF. The DNA of the CDR3 is TGTGCCAGCTCCCGGGGGGCTCTCCTAAGCACAGATACGCAGTATTTT.